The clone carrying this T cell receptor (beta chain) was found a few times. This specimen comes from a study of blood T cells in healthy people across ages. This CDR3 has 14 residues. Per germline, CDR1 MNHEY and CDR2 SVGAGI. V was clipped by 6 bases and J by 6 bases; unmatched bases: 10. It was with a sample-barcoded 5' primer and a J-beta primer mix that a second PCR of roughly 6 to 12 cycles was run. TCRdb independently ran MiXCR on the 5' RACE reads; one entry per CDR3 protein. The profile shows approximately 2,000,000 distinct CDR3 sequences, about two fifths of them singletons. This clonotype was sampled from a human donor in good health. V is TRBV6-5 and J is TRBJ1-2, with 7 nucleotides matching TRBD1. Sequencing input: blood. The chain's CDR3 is CASSRDSRRHGYTF. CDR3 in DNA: TGTGCCAGCAGCCGGGACAGCCGTCGCCATGGCTACACCTTC.